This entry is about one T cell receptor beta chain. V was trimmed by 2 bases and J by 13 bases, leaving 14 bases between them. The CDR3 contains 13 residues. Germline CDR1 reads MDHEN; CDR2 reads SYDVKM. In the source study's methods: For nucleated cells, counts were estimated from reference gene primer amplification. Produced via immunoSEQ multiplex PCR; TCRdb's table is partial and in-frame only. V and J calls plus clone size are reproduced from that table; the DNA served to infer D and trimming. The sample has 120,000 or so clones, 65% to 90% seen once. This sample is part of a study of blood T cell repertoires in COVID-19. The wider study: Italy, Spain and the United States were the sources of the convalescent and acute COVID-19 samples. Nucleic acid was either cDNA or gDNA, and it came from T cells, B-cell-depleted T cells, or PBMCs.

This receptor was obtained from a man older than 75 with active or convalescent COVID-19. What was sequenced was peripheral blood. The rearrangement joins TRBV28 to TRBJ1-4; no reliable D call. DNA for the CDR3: TGTGCCAGCAGTTTAGAGTTCAGGTCTTTACTGTTTTTT. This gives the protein CASSLEFRSLLFF.